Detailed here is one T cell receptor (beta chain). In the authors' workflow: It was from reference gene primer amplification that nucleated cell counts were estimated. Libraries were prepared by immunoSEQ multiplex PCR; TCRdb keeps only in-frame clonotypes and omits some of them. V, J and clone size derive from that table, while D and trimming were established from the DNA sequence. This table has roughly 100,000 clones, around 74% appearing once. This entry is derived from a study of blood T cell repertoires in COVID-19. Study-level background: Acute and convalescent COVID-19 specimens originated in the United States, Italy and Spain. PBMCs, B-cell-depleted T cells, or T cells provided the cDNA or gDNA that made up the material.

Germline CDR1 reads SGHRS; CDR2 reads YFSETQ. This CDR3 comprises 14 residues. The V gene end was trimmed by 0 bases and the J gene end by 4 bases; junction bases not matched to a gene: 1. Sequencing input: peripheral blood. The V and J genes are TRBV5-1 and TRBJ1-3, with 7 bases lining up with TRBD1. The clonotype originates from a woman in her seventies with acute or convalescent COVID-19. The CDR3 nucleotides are TGCGCCAGCAGCTTGGCAGGGGGAGGAAACACCATATATTTT. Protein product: CASSLAGGGNTIYF.